This TCR beta chain was recorded in a study of beta chain features in type 1 diabetes (dated by TCRdb to between 2017 and 2018). With regard to the full study: Mean age, gender distribution, total cell number and subset yield were not different between patients and healthy donors. A total of some 110 million sorted cells were examined across all samples, and the number of cells per subset was strongly correlated with RNA yield. The study compared TCRB repertoires of sorted circulating CD4+ T cell subsets between recently diagnosed type 1 diabetes patients and matched healthy donors. Whereas all 30 or so donors provided naive and central memory subsets, regulatory and stem cell-like memory subsets were isolated from just 8 patients and roughly 8 healthy donors.

What the study reported, not specific to this receptor: Because cDNA was sequenced instead of genomic DNA, highly expressing activated cells could be over-represented, though the groups showed no difference in activation or CD3 levels. Type 1 diabetes patients showed a moderate but significant shortening of TCRB CDR3 length in all four CD4+ subsets. HLA sub-analyses involved small numbers of individuals, so any influence of HLA type on TCRB rearrangement remained unresolved. Patients with type 1 diabetes made fewer insertions and deleted more nucleotides at VDJ recombination sites, implying thymic rearrangement abnormalities. PCR might favor shorter templates, but patient and control samples were amplified and corrected together, so any skew would affect both groups equally. Naive, central memory and regulatory TCRB repertoires appeared to be more similar among patients than among healthy donors.

The High Capacity cDNA Reverse Transcription Kit was used to reverse transcribe all of the isolated RNA, meaning that expressed TCRB transcripts were what got sequenced. Naive, central memory and regulatory T cell samples underwent deep immunoSEQ sequencing, averaging about 3.57 million total reads per sample. Sorted cells were lysed in RLT buffer, and RNA was extracted using DNase-treated RNeasy Micro or Mini kits according to cell number. To prevent cross-contamination, every cell subset was processed on its own, while patient and healthy donor samples were processed together. The immunoSEQ multiplex PCR was used to amplify TCRB sequences from cDNA, yielding 87-bp fragments that span the CDR3 region. Sequencing of the amplicons was done on the Illumina HiSeq platform. In the source study's methods: Synthetic template baselines were used to correct PCR bias computationally, reads within Hamming distance 2 were collapsed, and singletons that could not be merged were discarded. Reads were aligned against IMGT to assign V, D and J genes, CDR3 length and insertions or deletions at six rearrangement sites. Within each subset, clonotype counts were normalized to sorted cell number, and only after that were true diversity and Gini coefficients computed with the tcR R package. Repertoire sharing was quantified using the overlap coefficient calculated on TCRB nucleotide sequences. As a proxy for the pre-selection repertoire, out-of-frame TCRB sequences from naive cells were analyzed. TCRdb's version of the immuneACCESS table is confined to in-frame rearrangements and falls short of the full clone set. An unresolved V gene accounts for under half of the shortfall where checked; the remainder is of unknown origin. That table furnishes V, J and clone size, whereas the DNA furnished D and trimming. The sample contains 200,000 to 250,000 clones, about 15% of them found a single time. The ten top clones hold about 0.018% of the sample.

The germline V gene specifies SGHAT as CDR1 and FQNNGV as CDR2. Taken from cysteine to phenylalanine, the CDR3 has 16 residues. The DNA shown is the 48-base CDR3, in frame from base 1. V lost 0 bases and J lost 1 base; the stretch between them is 9 bases long. Each donor gave one peripheral blood draw, averaging around 0.11 L, which was collected into heparinised tubes. Using a panel that included CD45RO, CCR7, CD25, CD127, CD95 and CD27, naive, central memory, regulatory and stem cell-like memory CD4+ T cells were sorted on a BD FACSAria II. A purity above 98% was achieved for all sorted populations. Right away, PBMCs were isolated by Lymphoprep density gradient centrifugation and were stained directly, with no culture step. To minimize batch effects, samples were stained and sorted in pairs, one healthy donor with one patient per experiment. Of note for this clone: It has no known antigen specificity. Qualities for individual bases were not recorded, and no much larger clone is one base off.

The TCR sequence derives from a man aged 25-45 years with type 1 diabetes. Sequenced material: naive CD4+ T cells from blood. Interpreted using the paper, the cell subset or site label stands for: true naive CD4+ T cells. The sequence links TRBV11-2 to TRBJ2-2; D gene: possibly TRBD2, on 5 matching bases. CDR3 protein: CASSLETSGNTGELFF. In nucleotides, the sequence is TGTGCCAGCAGCTTAGAAACTAGTGGGAACACCGGGGAGCTGTTTTTT.